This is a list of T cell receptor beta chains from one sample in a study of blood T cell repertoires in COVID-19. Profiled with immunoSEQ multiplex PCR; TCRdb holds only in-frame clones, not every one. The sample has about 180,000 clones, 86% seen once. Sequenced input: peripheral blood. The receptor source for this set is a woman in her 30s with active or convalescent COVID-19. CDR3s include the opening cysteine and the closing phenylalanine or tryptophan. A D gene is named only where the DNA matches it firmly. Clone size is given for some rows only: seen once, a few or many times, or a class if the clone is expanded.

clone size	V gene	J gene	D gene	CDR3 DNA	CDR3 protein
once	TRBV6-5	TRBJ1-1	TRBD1	TGTGCCAGCAGCAGGACAGGAGTGAACACTGAAGCTTTCTTT	CASSRTGVNTEAFF
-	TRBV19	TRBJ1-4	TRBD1	TGTGCCAGTAGTGAGACAGGGGTTTCCTTAGAAAAACTGTTTTTT	CASSETGVSLEKLFF
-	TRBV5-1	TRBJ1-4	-	TGCGCCAGCAGCTTGTACGGTAATGAAAAACTGTTTTTT	CASSLYGNEKLFF
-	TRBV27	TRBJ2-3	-	TGTGCCAGCAGTTTATACTCTAGCACAGATACGCAGTATTTT	CASSLYSSTDTQYF
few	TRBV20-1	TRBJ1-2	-	TGCAGTGCAACGCTATCCTATGGCTACACCTTC	CSATLSYGYTF
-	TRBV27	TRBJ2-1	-	TGTGCCAGCAGTCTGTTAAATGAGCAGTTCTTC	CASSLLNEQFF
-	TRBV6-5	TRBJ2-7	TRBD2	TGTGCCAGCAGTTCAAGCGGGGGGCGGAACGAGCAGTACTTC	CASSSSGGRNEQYF
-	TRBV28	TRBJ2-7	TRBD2	TGTGCCAGCAGCCCTAGCGGAGGCTCCTACGAGCAGTACTTC	CASSPSGGSYEQYF
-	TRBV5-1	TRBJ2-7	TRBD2	TGCGCCAGCAGCTTGGGGACTAGCGGGCCCTACGAGCAGTACTTC	CASSLGTSGPYEQYF
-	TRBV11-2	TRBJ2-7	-	TGTGCCAGCAGCTTTAGCTGGACAGTCTACGAGCAGTACTTC	CASSFSWTVYEQYF
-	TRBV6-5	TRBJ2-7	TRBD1	TGTGCCAGCAGTAACCGGGACAGGAGCTCCTACGAGCAGTACTTC	CASSNRDRSSYEQYF
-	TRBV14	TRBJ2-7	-	TGTGCCAGCAGCCAAGGCGGGGCCCAGTACTTC	CASSQGGAQYF
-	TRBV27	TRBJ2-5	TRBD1	TGTGCCAGCAGCCCAACCTGGACAGGGAGGAGAGAGACCCAGTACTTC	CASSPTWTGRRETQYF
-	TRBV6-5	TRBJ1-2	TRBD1	TGTGCCAGCAGTCCGTCAGGGGGGATGGCGGATGGCTACACCTTC	CASSPSGGMADGYTF
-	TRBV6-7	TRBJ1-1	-	TGTGCCAGCAGTTACCTGAAGCCCGTGGACAGCATGAACACTGAAGCTTTCTTT	CASSYLKPVDSMNTEAFF
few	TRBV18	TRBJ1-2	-	TGTGCCAGCTCACCAGAGGCGGTGGCTAACTATGGCTACACCTTC	CASSPEAVANYGYTF
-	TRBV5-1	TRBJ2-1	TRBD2	TGCGCCAGCAGCTTCTGGCTAGCGGGAGGGCCGGAACAGTTCTTC	CASSFWLAGGPEQFF
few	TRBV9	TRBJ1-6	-	TGTGCCAGCAGCGTAGCTAACGGCAGGGATAATTCACCCCTCCACTTT	CASSVANGRDNSPLHF
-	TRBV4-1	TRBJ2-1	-	TGCGCCAGCAGCCAAGAGATCCGGGGTTCCTACAATGAGCAGTTCTTC	CASSQEIRGSYNEQFF